A single sample gave rise to the 13 T cell receptor beta chains below, sequenced in a study of spatial heterogeneity in lung cancer. MiXCR, applied by TCRdb to the 5' RACE reads, yields one record per CDR3 protein. Of about a hundred distinct CDR3 sequences listed, about 19% were seen once; the top ten hold approximately 48%. The sample's time point: sample taken at primary tumor resection. The sample here was normal lung tissue next to the tumor, taken at surgery. The receptors originated from a female donor with early-stage non-small cell lung cancer.

Relative to its sample, this clonotype is hyperexpanded. This beta chain slipped into a library made for alpha chains as a stray read, so its size is not meaningful. The chain combines TRBV7-2 with TRBJ1-2; unclear D gene. The germline CDR1 and CDR2 sequences are SGHTA and FQGNSA. Trimming pared 4 bases from V and 4 bases from J, leaving 10 bases between. The CDR3 spans 13 residues. The CDR3 here is CASSWAGLYGYTF. The CDR3, as DNA: TGTGCCAGCAGCTGGGCAGGCCTCTATGGCTACACCTTC.

Concerning this clonotype itself: This beta chain is an off-target read within a library intended for alpha chains, so its frequency means little. The chain links TRBV27 to TRBJ1-2, with TRBD1 matching 8 bases. Per the germline V gene, CDR1 is MNHEY and CDR2 is SMNVEV (reference sequence). The V and J ends lost 3 bases and 7 bases, in that order; junction bases with no gene match: 4. The CDR3 runs 13 residues. The CDR3 DNA sequence: TGTGCCAGCAGTTTCGGACAGGGCCTTGGCTACACCTTC. Encoded protein: CASSFGQGLGYTF.

This clonotype is labeled as hyperexpanded (1% or more). This beta chain appears as a stray read in a library generated for alpha chains; its size is not informative. V and J are TRBV28 and TRBJ2-3; TRBD1 or TRBD2 may be the D gene (5 bases each). V was shortened by 3 bases and J by 2 bases, with 9 bases between the two germline ends. There are 14 residues in the CDR3. Germline CDR1 reads MDHEN; CDR2 reads SYDVKM. CDR3 DNA: TGTGCCAGCAGTTTCACGGGGACCACAGATACGCAGTATTTT. This encodes CASSFTGTTDTQYF. Combining the CDR3 with reference TRBV28 and TRBJ2-3 gives the whole variable domain DVKVTQSSRYLVKRTGEKVFLECVQDMDHENMFWYRQDPGLGLRLIYFSYDVKMKEKGDIPEGYSVSREKKERFSLILESASTNQTSMYLCASSFTGTTDTQYFGPGTRLTVL.

By frequency in the sample, this clonotype is hyperexpanded. Because the library targeted alpha chains, this beta chain is an off-target read whose size means little. This rearrangement joins TRBV28 to TRBJ2-5, with no clear D. Trimming took 2 bases from V and 5 from J, leaving 9 bases between them. Per germline, CDR1 MDHEN and CDR2 SYDVKM. The CDR3 covers 13 residues. As DNA, the CDR3 is TGTGCCAGCAGTTTAGAGGTCGGGGAGACCCAGTACTTC. Its protein is CASSLEVGETQYF. Variable domain in full (rest from reference TRBV28 and TRBJ2-5): DVKVTQSSRYLVKRTGEKVFLECVQDMDHENMFWYRQDPGLGLRLIYFSYDVKMKEKGDIPEGYSVSREKKERFSLILESASTNQTSMYLCASSLEVGETQYFGPGTRLLVL.

As to this clonotype: This beta chain lies outside the target of a library built for alpha chains; its clone size means little. V and J are TRBV18 and TRBJ1-5, with D unresolved. This CDR3 is 15 amino acids long. V lost 3 bases, J lost 0 bases, and 9 bases lay in between. Looked up from germline, CDR1 is KGHSH and CDR2 is LQKENI. The CDR3 DNA reads TGTGCCAGCTCACCCGGACGGGTTAGCAATCAGCCCCAGCATTTT. Translated, it gives CASSPGRVSNQPQHF.

This clonotype is hyperexpanded within its sample. This beta chain was picked up by a library intended for alpha chains and is off target, so its count carries little meaning. This chain uses TRBV7-2 with TRBJ2-7; TRBD1 might be the D (5 bases). Germline CDR1 reads SGHTA; CDR2 reads FQGNSA. Deletions cut 1 base from V and 6 bases from J, with 13 bases between. The CDR3 spans 14 residues. The CDR3 spells CASSLDPGFGEQYF. For the CDR3, the DNA is TGTGCCAGCAGCTTAGATCCAGGGTTTGGCGAGCAGTACTTC. The whole variable domain, remainder taken from reference TRBV7-2 and TRBJ2-7, is GAGVSQSPSNKVTEKGKDVELRCDPISGHTALYWYRQSLGQGLEFLIYFQGNSAPDKSGLPSDRFSAERTGGSVSTLTIQRTQQEDSAVYLCASSLDPGFGEQYFGPGTRLTVT.

Comment on this clonotype: The library was prepared for alpha chains; this beta chain is a stray read, so its frequency means little. The rearrangement joins TRBV27 to TRBJ2-5, with D perhaps given as TRBD1 or TRBD2 (5 bases each). The CDR3 spans 14 residues. Germline loops: CDR1 MNHEY, CDR2 SMNVEV (reference sequence). The germline V and J ends were trimmed by 6 bases and 3 bases, with 14 bases remaining between them. The CDR3 reads CASSPGTLEETQYF. For the CDR3, the DNA is TGTGCCAGCAGCCCCGGGACGCTAGAAGAGACCCAGTACTTC.

About this clonotype: This may be a read error, as it is one base from a much larger clone. This beta chain slipped into a library made for alpha chains as a stray read, so its size is not meaningful. V and J are TRBV7-2 and TRBJ1-5; D gene uncertain. Looked up from germline, CDR1 is SGHTA and CDR2 is FQGNSA. CDR3 length equals 13 residues. Between the trimmed V and J ends, which lost 4 bases and 9 bases, there was a span of 13 bases. The CDR3 DNA reads TGTGCCAGCAGCTCAATGGCCCGTTGGCCCCAGCATTTT. It encodes CASSSMARWPQHF.

This clonotype was counted only a few times. The library was prepared for alpha chains; this beta chain is a stray read, so its frequency means little. This chain links TRBV9 with TRBJ2-1; no definite D call. V dropped 0 bases and J dropped 3 bases, with 10 bases sitting between them. Germline CDR1 and CDR2: SGDLS and YYNGEE. This CDR3 region has 15 residues. In DNA form, the CDR3 reads TGTGCCAGCAGCGTAGTAGCAGATTTCTACAATGAGCAGTTCTTC. Its translation is CASSVVADFYNEQFF.

As regards this clonotype: Compared with germline, one end of the junction differs, possibly owing to a read error. This beta chain was picked up by a library intended for alpha chains and is off target, so its count carries little meaning. The chain links TRBV6-5 to TRBJ1-6; TRBD1 agrees at 8 bases. Germline V gene data show CDR1 as MNHEY and CDR2 as SVGAGI. This CDR3 has 14 amino acids. CDR3 bases: TGTGCCAGCAAGACAGGGGTTGGCAATTCACCCCTCCATTTT. This codes for CASKTGVGNSPLHF.

Worth noting for this clonotype: One end of the junction is discordant with germline, which a read error may explain. Little can be read into the size of this beta chain, an off-target read in a library designed for alpha chains. This sequence joins TRBV20-1 and TRBJ2-1; D gene ambiguous. The CDR3 length is 14 residues. Germline V gene data show CDR1 as DFQATT and CDR2 as SNEGSKA (reference sequence). This chain's CDR3 is CSASNAYSYYEQFF. For the CDR3, the DNA is TGCAGTGCTAGCAACGCGTACTCCTACTATGAGCAGTTCTTC.

Relative to its sample, this clonotype is hyperexpanded. This beta chain came through as a stray read in a library set up for alpha chains, and its size says little. The chain employs TRBV30 and TRBJ1-2; D unclear. The CDR3 has 12 amino acids. Germline V lookup: CDR1 GTSNPN, CDR2 SVGIG (reference sequence). Between the trimmed V and J ends, which lost 0 bases and 6 bases, there was a span of 8 bases. The CDR3: CAWSVRRDGYTF. DNA for the CDR3: TGTGCCTGGAGTGTAAGAAGGGATGGCTACACCTTC. The variable domain in full, with the rest retrieved from reference TRBV30 and TRBJ1-2, is SQTIHQWPATLVQPVGSPLSLECTVEGTSNPNLYWYRQAAGRGLQLLFYSVGIGQISSEVPQNLSASRPQDRQFILSSKKLLLSDSGFYLCAWSVRRDGYTFGSGTRLTVV.

This clonotype was seen a handful of times. A junction boundary mismatches the germline segment, possibly from a read error. With the library built for alpha chains, this beta chain is off target and its frequency is not meaningful. The chain is built from TRBV6-5 and TRBJ2-5, with unresolved D. The CDR3 sequence is 13 residues long. Germline V CDR1 and CDR2: MNHEY, SVGAGI. Written as DNA, the CDR3 is TGTGCCAGCAGATACTCTGGGCGAGAGACCCAGTACTTC. This codes for CASRYSGRETQYF.